This TCR beta chain was sequenced during a study of early T cells in non-severe SARS-CoV-2 infection. Study information: Chains from this unsorted whole-blood bulk RNA could not be paired. Study-level results: Sequences matched to VDJdb favored anti-spike CD8 responses, while private and CD4 specificities were missed.

Points on this clonotype: The antigen is undetermined.

Using its own MiXCR run on the 5' RACE reads, TCRdb lists one record per CDR3 protein. This sample yields roughly 46,000 distinct CDR3 sequences, of which 5% to 6.5% are seen a single time; approximately 5.4% belongs to the top ten. The clonotype was recovered from an adult who was a healthcare worker with PCR-confirmed SARS-CoV-2 infection or an uninfected control (not recorded which). The sample in question was whole blood, obtained at baseline.

As DNA, the CDR3 is TGTGCCAGCAGTTTGAGACTAGACGGAGATACGCAGTATTTT. The encoded protein is CASSLRLDGDTQYF. The chain uses TRBV12-3 or TRBV12-4 and TRBJ2-3; weak D call: TRBD2 (6 bases). The CDR3 length is 14 residues. Trimming took 3 bases from V and 5 from J, leaving 12 bases between them.